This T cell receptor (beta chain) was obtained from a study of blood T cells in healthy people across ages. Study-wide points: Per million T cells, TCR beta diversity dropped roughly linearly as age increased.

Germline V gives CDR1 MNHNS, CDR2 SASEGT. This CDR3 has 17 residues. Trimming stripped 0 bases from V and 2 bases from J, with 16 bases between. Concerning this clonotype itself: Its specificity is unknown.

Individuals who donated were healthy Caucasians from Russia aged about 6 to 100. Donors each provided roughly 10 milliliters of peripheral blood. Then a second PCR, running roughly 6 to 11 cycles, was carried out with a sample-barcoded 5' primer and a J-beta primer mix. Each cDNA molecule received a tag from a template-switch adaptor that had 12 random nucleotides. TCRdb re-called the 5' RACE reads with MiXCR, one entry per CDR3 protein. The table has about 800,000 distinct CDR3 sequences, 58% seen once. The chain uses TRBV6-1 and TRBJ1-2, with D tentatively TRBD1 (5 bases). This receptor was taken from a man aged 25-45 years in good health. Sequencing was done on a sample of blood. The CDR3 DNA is TGTGCCAGCAGTGAAGCCGCGAGGGGAGAATCGAACTATGGCTACACCTTC. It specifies CASSEAARGESNYGYTF.